The present T cell receptor beta chain was sequenced within a study of response to subunit inactivated influenza vaccine. This clonotype was seen a handful of times. TCRdb used MiXCR to reprocess the RT-PCR reads, holding one entry per CDR3 protein. The sample yields about 570,000 distinct CDR3 sequences, approximately 10% seen once. The germline gives CDR1 SGHNT, CDR2 YENEEA. This CDR3 contains 12 residues. Trimming took 8 bases from V and 9 from J, leaving 14 bases between them. The sample was also reused in another study, on T cells expressing NK-cell markers. From that study: In generating TCR beta cDNA, 5'RACE template switching with UMIs was used. Dominant NKG2C+ clonotypes in over 5 donors made up roughly 1.0-7.0% of CD8+ T cells. In four donors, these clonotypes also led the CD3+CD56-NKG2C+ fraction.

This TCR came from a man aged 45-65 years who received an inactivated influenza vaccine. This sample comprised PBMCs from blood, obtained on the day of vaccination. This chain connects TRBV11-3 to TRBJ2-1; perhaps D is TRBD1 or TRBD2 (5 bases each). The CDR3 sequence: CASGLHGGEQFF. CDR3 coding DNA: TGTGCCAGCGGGCTGCATGGGGGTGAGCAGTTCTTC.